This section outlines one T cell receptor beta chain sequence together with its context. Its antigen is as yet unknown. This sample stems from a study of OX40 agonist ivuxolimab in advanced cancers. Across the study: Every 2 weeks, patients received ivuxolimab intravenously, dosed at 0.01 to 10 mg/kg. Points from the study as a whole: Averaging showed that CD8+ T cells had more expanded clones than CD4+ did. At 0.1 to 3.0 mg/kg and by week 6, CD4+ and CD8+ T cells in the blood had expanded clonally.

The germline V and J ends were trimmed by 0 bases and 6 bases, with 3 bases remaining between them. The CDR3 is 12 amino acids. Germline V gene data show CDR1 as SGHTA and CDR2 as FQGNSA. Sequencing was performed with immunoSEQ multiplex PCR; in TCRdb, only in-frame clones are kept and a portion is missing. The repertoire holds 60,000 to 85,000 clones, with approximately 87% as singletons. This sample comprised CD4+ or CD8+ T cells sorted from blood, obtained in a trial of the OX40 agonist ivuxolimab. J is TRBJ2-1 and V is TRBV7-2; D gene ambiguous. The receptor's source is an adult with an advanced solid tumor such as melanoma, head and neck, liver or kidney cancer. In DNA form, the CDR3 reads TGTGCCAGCAGCTTAGCAGTCAATGAGCAGTTCTTC. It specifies CASSLAVNEQFF.